A single T cell receptor (beta chain) is shown here with its context. Its cognate antigen is unknown. The sample comes from a study of T-cell memory formation after mild COVID-19. Whole-study results and caveats: CD4+ clones that contracted lay mainly in CM and EM; CD8+ ones lay in EMRA.

In TCRdb, the 5' RACE reads were re-called with MiXCR into one record per CDR3 protein. The table records approximately 30,000 distinct CDR3 sequences, about 7.7% of them present only once. V was shortened by 4 bases and J by 2 bases, with 10 bases between the two germline ends. From germline, CDR1 is SGDLS and CDR2 YYNGEE. This CDR3 is 14 amino acids long. This receptor was taken from a man between 18 and 29 years old who had mild COVID-19 (a few samples of this study predate the infection). Cell type and time point are not known. Sequenced material: PBMCs or a T cell subset sorted from them (not recorded which). The chain combines TRBV9 with TRBJ2-4; either TRBD1 or TRBD2 may fit D (6 bases each). The CDR3 spells CASSLGGSKNIQYF. CDR3 DNA sequence: TGTGCCAGCAGCCTAGGGGGGTCCAAAAACATTCAGTACTTC.